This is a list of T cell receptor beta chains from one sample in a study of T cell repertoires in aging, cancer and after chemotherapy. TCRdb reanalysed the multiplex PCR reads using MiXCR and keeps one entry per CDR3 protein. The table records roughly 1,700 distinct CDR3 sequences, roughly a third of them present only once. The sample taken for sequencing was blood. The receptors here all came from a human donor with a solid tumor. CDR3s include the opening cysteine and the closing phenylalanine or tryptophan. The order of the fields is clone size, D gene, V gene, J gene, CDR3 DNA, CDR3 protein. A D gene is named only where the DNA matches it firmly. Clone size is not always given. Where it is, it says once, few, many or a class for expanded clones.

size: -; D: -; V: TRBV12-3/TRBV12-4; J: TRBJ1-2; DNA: TGTGCCAGCAGTTTCCGTAAGAGGGATGGCTACACCTTC; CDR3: CASSFRKRDGYTF
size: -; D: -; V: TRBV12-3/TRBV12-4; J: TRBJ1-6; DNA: TGTGCCAGCCAGGCGACTTATAATTCACCCCTCCACTTT; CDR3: CASQATYNSPLHF
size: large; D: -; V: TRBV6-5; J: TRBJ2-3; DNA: TGTGCCAGCAGTTTCGGACCGCCGGATACGCAGTATTTT; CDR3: CASSFGPPDTQYF
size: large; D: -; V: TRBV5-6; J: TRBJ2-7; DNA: TGTGCCAGCAGCTTAGGGCAGGTCTACGAGCAGTACTTC; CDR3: CASSLGQVYEQYF
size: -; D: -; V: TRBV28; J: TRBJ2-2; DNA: TGTGCCAGCAGACCGACAGCGGGACAACCAAACACCGGGGAGCTGTTTTTT; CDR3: CASRPTAGQPNTGELFF
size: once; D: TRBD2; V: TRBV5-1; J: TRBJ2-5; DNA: TGCGCCAGCAGCCAGGGAGCGGGGGGAAACCAAGAGACCCAGTACTTC; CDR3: CASSQGAGGNQETQYF
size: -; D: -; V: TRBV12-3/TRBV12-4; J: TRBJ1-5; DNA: TGTGCCAGCAGTCTGTCAGATCAGCCCCAGCATTTT; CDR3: CASSLSDQPQHF
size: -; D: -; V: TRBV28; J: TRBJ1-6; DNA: TGTGCCAGCACCAGGGGCTTTTATAATTCACCCCTCCACTTT; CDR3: CASTRGFYNSPLHF
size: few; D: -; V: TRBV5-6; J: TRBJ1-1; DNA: TGTGCCAGCAGCTATCAGAGACACACTGAAGCTTTCTTT; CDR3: CASSYQRHTEAFF
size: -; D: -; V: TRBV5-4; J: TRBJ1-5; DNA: TGTGCCAGCAGCTTGGACAATCAGCCCCAGCATTTT; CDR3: CASSLDNQPQHF
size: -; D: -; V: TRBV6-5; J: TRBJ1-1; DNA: -; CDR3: CDSSSVRGLRAFF
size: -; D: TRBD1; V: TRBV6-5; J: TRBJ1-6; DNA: TGTGCCAGCAGACGCCAAAGGGGACAGGGGGCCAATAATTCACCCCTCCACTTT; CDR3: CASRRQRGQGANNSPLHF
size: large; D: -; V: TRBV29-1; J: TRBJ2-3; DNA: TGCAGCGTTCGACCCCCCGGGACCTTCACGCAGTATTTT; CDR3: CSVRPPGTFTQYF
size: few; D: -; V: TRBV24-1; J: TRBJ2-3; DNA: TGTGCCACCAGTGACGCAACTGACGGCACAGATACGCAGTATTTT; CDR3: CATSDATDGTDTQYF